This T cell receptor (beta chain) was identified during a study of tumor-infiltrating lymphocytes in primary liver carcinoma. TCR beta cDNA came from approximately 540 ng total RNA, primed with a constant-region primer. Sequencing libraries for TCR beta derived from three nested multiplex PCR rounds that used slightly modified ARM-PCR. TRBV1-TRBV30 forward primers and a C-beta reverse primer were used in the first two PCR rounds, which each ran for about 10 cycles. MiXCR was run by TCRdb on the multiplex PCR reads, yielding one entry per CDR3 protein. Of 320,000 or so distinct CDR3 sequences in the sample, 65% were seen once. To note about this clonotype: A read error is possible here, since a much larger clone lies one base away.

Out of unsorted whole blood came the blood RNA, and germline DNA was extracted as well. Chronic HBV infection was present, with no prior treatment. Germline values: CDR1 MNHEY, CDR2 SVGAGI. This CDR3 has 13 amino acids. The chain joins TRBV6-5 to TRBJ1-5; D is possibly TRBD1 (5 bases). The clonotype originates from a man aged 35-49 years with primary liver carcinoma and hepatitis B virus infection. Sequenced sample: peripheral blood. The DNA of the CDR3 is TGTGCCAGGAGTTACAGGCCCTATCAGCCCCAGCATTTT. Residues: CARSYRPYQPQHF.